Below are 21 T cell receptor beta chains sequenced from a single sample in a study of technical replicates of blood from several donors. TCRdb keeps only in-frame clones here, not all; method: immunoSEQ multiplex PCR. The top ten hold approximately 0.25% of the sample, which has tens of thousands of clones, nearly 98% seen once. The sequenced sample consisted of T cells isolated from PBMCs. The receptors here all came from a human donor in good health.

The chain carries TRBV6-5 and TRBJ2-2; D is possibly TRBD2 (6 bases). The CDR3 extends over 15 amino acids. The germline V gene has CDR1 MNHEY and CDR2 SVGAGI. Between the trimmed V and J ends, which lost 6 bases and 6 bases, there was a span of 17 bases. CDR3 nucleotides: TGTGCCAGCAGGCTCCAGCTAGGAGGGGCCGGGGAGCTGTTTTTT. Protein: CASRLQLGGAGELFF.

The chain is built from TRBV4-1 and TRBJ2-7, with TRBD2 as a possible D gene (5 bases). Germline V lookup: CDR1 MGHRA, CDR2 YSYEKL. The CDR3 is made up of 13 amino acids. The V end was cut by 4 bases, the J end by 3 bases, with 10 bases between. The CDR3 region has the DNA TGCGCCAGCAGCCCCGGGAAGAACTACGAGCAGTACTTC. This encodes CASSPGKNYEQYF.

This chain joins TRBV28 and TRBJ2-1; D unresolved. The CDR3 sequence is 16 residues long. Trimming shortened V by 2 bases and J by 4 bases, and 15 bases separated the two germline ends. The germline gives CDR1 MDHEN, CDR2 SYDVKM. In nucleotides, the CDR3 is TGTGCCAGCAGTTTAGCCCCAGCTTACGGGTACAATGAGCAGTTCTTC. Amino acid sequence: CASSLAPAYGYNEQFF.

The CDR3 sequence: CASSPEDRVSYEQYF. Written as DNA, the CDR3 is TGCGCCAGCAGCCCTGAAGACAGGGTTAGCTACGAGCAGTACTTC. This chain connects TRBV5-1 to TRBJ2-7, with 7 nucleotides matching TRBD1. The V segment lost 4 bases and the J segment 3 bases; nucleotides outside the gene matches: 10. The length of the CDR3 is 15 residues. Per the germline V gene, CDR1 is SGHRS and CDR2 is YFSETQ.

This clone was seen more than once but under ten times. V and J are TRBV28 and TRBJ1-2; D not resolved. The germline gives CDR1 MDHEN, CDR2 SYDVKM. CDR3 length: 11 residues. The V end was cut by 6 bases, the J end by 9 bases, with 11 bases between. CDR3 coding DNA: TGTGCCAGCAGCACCCTATTCAGCTACACCTTC. This encodes CASSTLFSYTF.

The genes are TRBV12-1 and TRBJ2-7; the DNA was not used to check the table's D call, TRBD1. TRBV12-1 is a listed pseudogene. This CDR3 contains 16 residues. The CDR3: CASTFFPLDGQNEQYF. CDR3 coding DNA: TGTGCCAGCACTTTCTTTCCTCTCGATGGGCAGAACGAGCAGTACTTC.

The chain carries TRBV7-9 and TRBJ1-1; tentative D call: TRBD1 (5 bases). V lost 5 bases and J lost 1, with 5 bases in between. The CDR3 runs to 12 residues. CDR1 and CDR2 (germline): SEHNR, FQNEAQ (reference sequence). CDR3 protein: CASSRGNTEAFF. In DNA, the CDR3 is TGTGCCAGCAGCAGGGGGAACACTGAAGCTTTCTTT.

The chain carries TRBV27 and TRBJ2-7; 8 bases align to TRBD1. V shed 11 bases and J 4 bases; nucleotides not matched to a gene: 13. CDR1 is MNHEY and CDR2 is SMNVEV in the germline V gene (reference sequence). This CDR3 contains 14 residues. The CDR3 nucleotides read TGTGCCGTCCGGACAGGGATTGAACGGTACGAGCAGTACTTC. The encoded protein is CAVRTGIERYEQYF.

The V and J genes are TRBV4-3 and TRBJ1-3; TRBD1 is a possible D gene (5 bases). CDR1 and CDR2 (germline): LGHNA, YSLEER. The CDR3 extends over 16 amino acids. V lost 0 bases, J lost 4 bases, and 13 bases lay in between. The chain's CDR3 is CASSQDRGGTGNTIYF. The CDR3 nucleotides read TGCGCCAGCAGCCAAGATCGGGGAGGGACGGGAAACACCATATATTTT.

CDR3 in amino acids: CASSIRRGNTDTQYF. In nucleotides, the CDR3 is TGTGCCAGTAGTATTCGGCGGGGAAACACAGATACGCAGTATTTT. This rearrangement joins TRBV19 to TRBJ2-3, with D possibly matching TRBD2 (6 bases). Trimming removed 3 bases from V and 2 bases from J, with 12 bases in between. CDR1 is LNHDA, CDR2 SQIVND, per germline (reference sequence). This CDR3 region has 15 residues.

The gene calls are TRBV10-3 and TRBJ1-4, with a possible D match to TRBD1 (5 bases). CDR1 and CDR2 from the germline V gene are ENHRY and SYGVKD. V was shortened by 3 bases and J by 10 bases, with 15 bases between the two germline ends. The CDR3 spans 14 residues. CDR3 DNA: TGTGCCATCAGTGACAACCAGGACATTCGAAAACTGTTTTTT. It translates to CAISDNQDIRKLFF.

The chain recombines TRBV27 with TRBJ2-7; no reliable D call. The germline V gene encodes CDR1 MNHEY and CDR2 SMNVEV (reference sequence). The CDR3 is 13 residues long. V lost 3 bases and J lost 0, with 6 bases in between. DNA of the CDR3: TGTGCCAGCAGTTTTGTCGGCTCCTACGAGCAGTACTTC. It encodes CASSFVGSYEQYF.

The V and J genes are TRBV19 and TRBJ1-1, with D possibly being TRBD1 (5 bases). Germline V gene lookup returns CDR1 LNHDA and CDR2 SQIVND (reference sequence). Trimming shortened V by 7 bases and J by 3 bases, and 12 bases separated the two germline ends. CDR3 length: 13 amino acids. The CDR3 sequence is CASNKGQYTEAFF. The CDR3 region has the DNA TGTGCCAGTAATAAGGGGCAGTACACTGAAGCTTTCTTT.

The V and J genes are TRBV27 and TRBJ1-4; D is possibly TRBD1 (5 bases). This CDR3 is built from 13 residues. Germline V CDR1 and CDR2: MNHEY, SMNVEV (reference sequence). V shed 3 bases and J shed 6 bases, with 8 bases lying between them. This chain's CDR3 is CASSFQGDEKLFF. The CDR3 coding sequence is TGTGCCAGCAGTTTTCAGGGTGATGAAAAACTGTTTTTT.

CDR3 protein: CASSLSSEREQYF. CDR3 DNA: TGTGCCAGCAGCTTATCCTCCGAGCGGGAGCAGTACTTC. The gene calls are TRBV11-3 and TRBJ2-7; D might be TRBD2 (5 bases). The V end lost 2 bases, the J end lost 7 bases, and 12 bases lay between the germline ends. The CDR3 runs 13 residues. The germline CDR1 and CDR2 sequences are SGHNT and YENEEA.

V is TRBV2 and J is TRBJ2-5, with 12 bases that match TRBD2. Germline assignment: CDR1 SNHLY and CDR2 FYNNEI. After removal of 4 bases from V and 5 bases from J, the junction contained 2 bases not matched to a gene. The CDR3 spans 14 residues. The CDR3 nucleotides read TGTGCCAGCAGTGGACTAGCGGGAGCGGAGACCCAGTACTTC. This encodes CASSGLAGAETQYF.

V and J are TRBV2 and TRBJ1-2, with D possibly TRBD1 on 5 matching bases. Germline V gene lookup returns CDR1 SNHLY and CDR2 FYNNEI. Trimming stripped 2 bases from V and 6 bases from J, with 13 bases between. The CDR3 extends over 14 amino acids. In nucleotides, the CDR3 is TGTGCCAGCAGTGAACAGGGTTACGAGAATGGCTACACCTTC. As protein: CASSEQGYENGYTF.

A single count supports this clone. The V gene is TRBV6-1, the J gene TRBJ1-5; no clear D. The germline V gene has CDR1 MNHNS and CDR2 SASEGT. V was clipped by 3 bases and J by 3 bases, with 9 bases between them. The CDR3 contains 14 residues. The CDR3 DNA reads TGTGCCAGCAGTGAGGTACTCCCCAATCAGCCCCAGCATTTT. Protein product: CASSEVLPNQPQHF.

This chain uses TRBV30 with TRBJ1-5; 8 nucleotides align to TRBD1. J lost 6 bases, V lost 2 bases, and 6 bases had no gene match. The CDR3 consists of 14 residues. Per germline, CDR1 GTSNPN and CDR2 SVGIG (reference sequence). CDR3 region: CAWSTGQGGQPQHF. The DNA of the CDR3 is TGTGCCTGGAGTACAGGACAGGGAGGTCAGCCCCAGCATTTT.

V is TRBV6-1 and J is TRBJ2-7, with 7 bases lining up with TRBD2. This CDR3 is 15 amino acids long. V was clipped by 4 bases and J by 2 bases; unmatched bases: 8. CDR1 MNHNS and CDR2 SASEGT come from the germline V gene. CDR3: CASSAFLAEPYEQYF. The DNA for the CDR3 is TGTGCCAGCAGTGCCTTCCTAGCGGAACCCTACGAGCAGTACTTC.

This chain uses TRBV27 with TRBJ1-5; D remains unclear. V gave up 3 bases and J gave up 4 bases, with 7 bases separating them. The CDR3 covers 13 residues. The germline CDR1 and CDR2 sequences are MNHEY and SMNVEV (reference sequence). CDR3 region: CASSLWLNQPQHF. The CDR3 nucleotides are TGTGCCAGCAGTTTGTGGCTGAATCAGCCCCAGCATTTT.